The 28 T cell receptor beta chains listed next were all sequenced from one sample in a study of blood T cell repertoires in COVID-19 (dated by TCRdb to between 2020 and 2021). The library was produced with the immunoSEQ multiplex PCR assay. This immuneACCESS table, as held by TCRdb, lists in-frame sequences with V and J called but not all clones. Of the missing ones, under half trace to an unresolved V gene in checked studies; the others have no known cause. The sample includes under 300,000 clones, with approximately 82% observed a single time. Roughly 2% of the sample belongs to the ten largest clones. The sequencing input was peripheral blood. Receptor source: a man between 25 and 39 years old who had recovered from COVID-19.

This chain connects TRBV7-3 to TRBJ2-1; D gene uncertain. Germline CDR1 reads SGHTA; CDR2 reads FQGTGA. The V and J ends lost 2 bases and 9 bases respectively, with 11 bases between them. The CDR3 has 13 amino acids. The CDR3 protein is CASSLYPSGEQFF. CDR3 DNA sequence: TGTGCCAGCAGCTTATACCCGTCGGGTGAGCAGTTCTTC. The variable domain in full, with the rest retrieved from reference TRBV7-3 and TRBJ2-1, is GAGVSQTPSNKVTEKGKYVELRCDPISGHTALYWYRQSLGQGPEFLIYFQGTGAADDSGLPNDRFFAVRPEGSVSTLKIQRTERGDSAVYLCASSLYPSGEQFFGPGTRLTVL.

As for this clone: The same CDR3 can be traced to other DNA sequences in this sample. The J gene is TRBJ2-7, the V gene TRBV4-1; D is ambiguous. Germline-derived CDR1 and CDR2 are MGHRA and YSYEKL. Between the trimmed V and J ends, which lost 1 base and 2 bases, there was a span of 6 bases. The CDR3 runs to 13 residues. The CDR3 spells CASSQGRAYEQYF. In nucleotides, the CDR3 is TGCGCCAGCAGCCAAGGACGGGCCTACGAGCAGTACTTC.

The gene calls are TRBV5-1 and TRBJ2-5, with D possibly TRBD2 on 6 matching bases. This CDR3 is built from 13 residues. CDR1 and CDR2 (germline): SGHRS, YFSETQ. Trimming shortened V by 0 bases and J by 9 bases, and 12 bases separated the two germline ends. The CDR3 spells CASSLDIREAQYF. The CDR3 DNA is TGCGCCAGCAGCTTGGATATCAGGGAGGCCCAGTACTTC.

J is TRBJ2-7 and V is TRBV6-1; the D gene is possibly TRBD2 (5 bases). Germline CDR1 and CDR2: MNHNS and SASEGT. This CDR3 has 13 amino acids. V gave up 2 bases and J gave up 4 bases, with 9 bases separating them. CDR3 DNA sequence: TGTGCCAGCAGTGAATTAAGAGGGTACGAGCAGTACTTC. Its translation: CASSELRGYEQYF.

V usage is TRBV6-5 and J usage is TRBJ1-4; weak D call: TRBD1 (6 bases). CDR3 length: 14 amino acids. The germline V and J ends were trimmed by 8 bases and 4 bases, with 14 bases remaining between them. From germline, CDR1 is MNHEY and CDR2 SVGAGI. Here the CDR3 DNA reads TGTGCCAGCGAGACAGGAGAAAGTAATGAAAAACTGTTTTTT. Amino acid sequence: CASETGESNEKLFF.

The CDR3 sequence: CASSVDRGRVTGELFF. The CDR3 DNA is TGTGCCAGCAGCGTAGATAGGGGGCGCGTCACCGGGGAGCTGTTTTTT. J is TRBJ2-2 and V is TRBV9; 7 nucleotides match TRBD1. Germline-derived CDR1 and CDR2 are SGDLS and YYNGEE. V was clipped by 0 bases and J by 4 bases; unmatched bases: 6. The CDR3 is 16 amino acids.

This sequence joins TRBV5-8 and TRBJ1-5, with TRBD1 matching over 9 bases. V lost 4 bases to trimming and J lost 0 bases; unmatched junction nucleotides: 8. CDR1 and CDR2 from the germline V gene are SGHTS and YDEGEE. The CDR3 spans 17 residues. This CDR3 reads CASSTGQGDYSNQPQHF. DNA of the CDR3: TGTGCCAGCAGCACGGGACAGGGCGATTATAGCAATCAGCCCCAGCATTTT.

The CDR3 nucleotides are TGTGCCAGCAGTTATACAGGGCAACAGGGTCAGCCCCAGCATTTT. The encoded protein is CASSYTGQQGQPQHF. The chain joins TRBV6-6 to TRBJ1-5, with D possibly TRBD1 on 6 matching bases. With 3 bases removed from V and 6 bases from J, the gap between germline ends came to 15 bases. The V gene's germline CDR1 is MNHNY and CDR2 SVGAGI (reference sequence). The CDR3 sequence is 15 residues long.

The CDR3 loop reads CASKARPGQDTEAFF. CDR3 in DNA: TGCGCCAGCAAAGCCCGTCCGGGACAGGACACTGAAGCTTTCTTT. The rearrangement links TRBV5-1 to TRBJ1-1; the match to TRBD1 covers 8 bases. The V segment lost 6 bases and the J segment 3 bases; nucleotides outside the gene matches: 10. CDR1 is SGHRS, CDR2 YFSETQ, per germline. The CDR3 totals 15 residues.

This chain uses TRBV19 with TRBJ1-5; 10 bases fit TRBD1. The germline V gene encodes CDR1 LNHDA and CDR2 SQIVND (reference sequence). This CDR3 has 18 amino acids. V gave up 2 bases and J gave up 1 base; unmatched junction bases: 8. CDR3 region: CASSISGQGTLSNQPQHF. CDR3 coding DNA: TGTGCCAGTAGTATATCGGGACAGGGGACTTTAAGCAATCAGCCCCAGCATTTT. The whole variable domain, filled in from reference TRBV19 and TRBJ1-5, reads DGGITQSPKYLFRKEGQNVTLSCEQNLNHDAMYWYRQDPGQGLRLIYYSQIVNDFQKGDIAEGYSVSREKKESFPLTVTSAQKNPTAFYLCASSISGQGTLSNQPQHFGDGTRLSIL.

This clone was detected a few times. The CDR3 DNA sequence: TGTGCCAGCAGCTCCGGGACAGGGAATACTAATTCACCCCTCCACTTT. Translated, it gives CASSSGTGNTNSPLHF. The gene calls are TRBV9 and TRBJ1-6; 9 positions agree with TRBD1. CDR1 SGDLS and CDR2 YYNGEE come from the germline V gene. The CDR3 has 16 amino acids. V gave up 4 bases and J gave up 6 bases; unmatched junction bases: 8.

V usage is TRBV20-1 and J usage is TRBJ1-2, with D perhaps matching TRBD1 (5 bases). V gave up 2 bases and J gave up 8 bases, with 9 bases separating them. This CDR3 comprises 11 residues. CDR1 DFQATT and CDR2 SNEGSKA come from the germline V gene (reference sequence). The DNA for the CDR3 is TGCAGTGCTAGACAAGGGGTGGGCTACACCTTC. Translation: CSARQGVGYTF.

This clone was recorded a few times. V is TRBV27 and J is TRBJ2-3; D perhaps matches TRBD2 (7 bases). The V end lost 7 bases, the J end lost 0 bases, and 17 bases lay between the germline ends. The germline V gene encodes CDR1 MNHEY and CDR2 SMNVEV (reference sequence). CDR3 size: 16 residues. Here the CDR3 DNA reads TGTGCCAGCATCCAAAGGGCGGGGGCTAGCACAGATACGCAGTATTTT. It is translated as CASIQRAGASTDTQYF.

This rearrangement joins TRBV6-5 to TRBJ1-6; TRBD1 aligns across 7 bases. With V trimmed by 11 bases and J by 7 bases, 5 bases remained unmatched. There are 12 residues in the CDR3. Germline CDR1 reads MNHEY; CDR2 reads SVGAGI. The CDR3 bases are TGTGCCGAGGGGGCGCGGAATTCACCCCTCCACTTT. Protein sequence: CAEGARNSPLHF.

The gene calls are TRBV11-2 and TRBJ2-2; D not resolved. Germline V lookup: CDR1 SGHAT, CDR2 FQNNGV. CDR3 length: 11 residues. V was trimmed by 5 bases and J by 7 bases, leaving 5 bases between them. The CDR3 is CASSPGGELFF. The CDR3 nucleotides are TGTGCCAGCAGCCCCGGCGGGGAGCTGTTTTTT.

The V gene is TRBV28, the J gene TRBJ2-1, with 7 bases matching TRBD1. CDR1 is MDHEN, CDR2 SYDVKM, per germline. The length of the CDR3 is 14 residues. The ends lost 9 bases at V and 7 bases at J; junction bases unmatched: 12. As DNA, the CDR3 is TGTGCCAGTGTCGTCGGACAGGTTGGAAATGAGCAGTTCTTC. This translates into CASVVGQVGNEQFF.

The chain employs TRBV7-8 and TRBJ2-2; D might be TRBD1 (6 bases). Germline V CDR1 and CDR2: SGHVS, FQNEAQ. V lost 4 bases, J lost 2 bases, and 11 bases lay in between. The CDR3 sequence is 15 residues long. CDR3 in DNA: TGTGCCAGCAGCTACCGGGACACCAACACCGGGGAGCTGTTTTTT. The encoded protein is CASSYRDTNTGELFF.

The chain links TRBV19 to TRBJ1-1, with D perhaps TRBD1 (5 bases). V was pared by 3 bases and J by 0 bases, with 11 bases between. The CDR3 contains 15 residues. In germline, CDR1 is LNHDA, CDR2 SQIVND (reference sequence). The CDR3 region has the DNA TGTGCCAGTAGTATCGGAAGGGGATTGAACACTGAAGCTTTCTTT. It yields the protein CASSIGRGLNTEAFF.

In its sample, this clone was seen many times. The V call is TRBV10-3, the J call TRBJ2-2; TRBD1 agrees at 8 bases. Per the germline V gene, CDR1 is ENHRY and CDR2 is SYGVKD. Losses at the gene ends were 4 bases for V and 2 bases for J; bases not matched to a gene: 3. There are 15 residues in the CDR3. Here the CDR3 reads CAISGQGPNTGELFF. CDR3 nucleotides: TGTGCCATCAGTGGACAGGGGCCAAACACCGGGGAGCTGTTTTTT.

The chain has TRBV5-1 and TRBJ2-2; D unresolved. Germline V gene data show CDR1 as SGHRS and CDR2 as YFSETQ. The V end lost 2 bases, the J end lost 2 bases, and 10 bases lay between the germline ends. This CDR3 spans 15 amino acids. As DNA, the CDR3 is TGCGCCAGCAGCTTCGACTCTCTTAACACCGGGGAGCTGTTTTTT. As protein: CASSFDSLNTGELFF.

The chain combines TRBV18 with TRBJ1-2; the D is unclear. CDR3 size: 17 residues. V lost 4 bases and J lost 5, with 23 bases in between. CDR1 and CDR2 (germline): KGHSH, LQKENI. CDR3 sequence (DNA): TGTGCCAGCTCACGGGTGAGGGCAACCCCCCTCGGGTATGGCTACACCTTC. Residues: CASSRVRATPLGYGYTF.

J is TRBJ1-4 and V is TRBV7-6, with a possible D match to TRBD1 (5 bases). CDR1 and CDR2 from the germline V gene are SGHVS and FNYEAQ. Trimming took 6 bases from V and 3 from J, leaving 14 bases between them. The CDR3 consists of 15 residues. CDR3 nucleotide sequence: TGTGCCAGCAGATCTACAGGTGATCCTAATGAAAAACTGTTTTTT. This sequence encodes CASRSTGDPNEKLFF.

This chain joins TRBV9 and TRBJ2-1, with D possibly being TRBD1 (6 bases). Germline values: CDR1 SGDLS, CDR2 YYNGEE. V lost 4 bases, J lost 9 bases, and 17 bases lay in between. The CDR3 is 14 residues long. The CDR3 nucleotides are TGTGCCAGCAGCCCCCTCCCAGACAGGTCTGAGCAGTTCTTC. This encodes CASSPLPDRSEQFF.

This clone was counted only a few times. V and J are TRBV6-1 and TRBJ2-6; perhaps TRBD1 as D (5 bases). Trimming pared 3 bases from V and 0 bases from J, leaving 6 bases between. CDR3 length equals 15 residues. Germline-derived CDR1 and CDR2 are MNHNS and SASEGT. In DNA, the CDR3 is TGTGCCAGCAGTGAGGACAACTCTGGGGCCAACGTCCTGACTTTC. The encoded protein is CASSEDNSGANVLTF.

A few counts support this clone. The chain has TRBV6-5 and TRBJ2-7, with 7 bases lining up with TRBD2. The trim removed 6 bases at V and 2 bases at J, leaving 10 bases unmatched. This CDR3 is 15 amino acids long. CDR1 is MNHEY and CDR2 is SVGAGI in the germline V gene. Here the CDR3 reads CASRKELSGAYEQYF. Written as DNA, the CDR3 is TGTGCCAGCAGGAAGGAGCTGAGCGGGGCCTACGAGCAGTACTTC.

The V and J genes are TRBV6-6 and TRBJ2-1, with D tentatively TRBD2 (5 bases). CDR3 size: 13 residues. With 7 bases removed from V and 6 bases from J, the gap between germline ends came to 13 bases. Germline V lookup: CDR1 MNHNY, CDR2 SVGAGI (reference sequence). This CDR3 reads CASTPLGGNEQFF. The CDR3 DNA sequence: TGTGCCAGCACCCCACTAGGAGGCAATGAGCAGTTCTTC.

CDR3 sequence reads: CASSKPSGKGVGNEQFF. CDR3 DNA: TGTGCCAGCAGCAAACCCTCCGGCAAGGGGGTGGGAAATGAGCAGTTCTTC. The chain links TRBV9 to TRBJ2-1, with D possibly TRBD1 on 6 matching bases. Germline values: CDR1 SGDLS, CDR2 YYNGEE. The CDR3 consists of 17 residues. Trimming stripped 4 bases from V and 7 bases from J, with 24 bases between.

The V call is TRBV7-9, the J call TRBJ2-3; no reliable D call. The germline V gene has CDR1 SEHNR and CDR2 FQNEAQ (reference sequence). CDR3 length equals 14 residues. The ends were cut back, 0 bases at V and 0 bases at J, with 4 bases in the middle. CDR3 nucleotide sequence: TGTGCCAGCAGCTTAGCGGCCAGCACAGATACGCAGTATTTT. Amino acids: CASSLAASTDTQYF. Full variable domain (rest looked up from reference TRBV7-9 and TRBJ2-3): DTGVSQNPRHKITKRGQNVTFRCDPISEHNRLYWYRQTLGQGPEFLTYFQNEAQLEKSRLLSDRFSAERPKGSFSTLEIQRTEQGDSAMYLCASSLAASTDTQYFGPGTRLTVL.